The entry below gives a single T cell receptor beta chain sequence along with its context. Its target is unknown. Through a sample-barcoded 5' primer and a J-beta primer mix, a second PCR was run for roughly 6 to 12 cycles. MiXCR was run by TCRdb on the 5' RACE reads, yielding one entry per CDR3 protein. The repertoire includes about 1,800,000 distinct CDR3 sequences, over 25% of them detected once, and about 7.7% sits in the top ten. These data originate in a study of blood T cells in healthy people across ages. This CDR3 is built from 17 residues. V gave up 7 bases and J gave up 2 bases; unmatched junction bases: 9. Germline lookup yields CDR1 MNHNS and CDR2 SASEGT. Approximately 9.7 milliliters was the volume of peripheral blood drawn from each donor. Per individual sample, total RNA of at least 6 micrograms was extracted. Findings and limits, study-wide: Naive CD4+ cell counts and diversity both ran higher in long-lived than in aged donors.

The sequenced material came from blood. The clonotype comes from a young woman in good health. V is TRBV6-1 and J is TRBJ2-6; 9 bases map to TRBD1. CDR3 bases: TGTGCCAGCAATCCGGGACAGGGAACGGCTGGGGCCAACGTCCTGACTTTC. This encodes CASNPGQGTAGANVLTF.